The rows below give T cell receptor beta chains drawn from one sample of a study of T-cell memory formation after mild COVID-19. MiXCR was run by TCRdb on the 5' RACE reads, yielding one entry per CDR3 protein. The table records 550,000 to 600,000 distinct CDR3 sequences, around a sixth of them present only once. Sequences were obtained from PBMCs or a T cell subset sorted from them (not recorded which). The source is an adult woman who had mild COVID-19 (a few samples of this study predate the infection). Cell type and time point are not known. The CDR3 runs from the conserved cysteine through the conserved F or W. The D gene is left open where the match is weak. Only part of the rows carry a size: once, few, many, or a class if the clone is expanded.

.,.,TRBJ1-3,TRBV12-3/TRBV12-4,TGTGCCAGCAGTTTGGGGCTGCGGGGAGGAAACACCATATATTTT,CASSLGLRGGNTIYF
TRBD2,.,TRBJ2-5,TRBV7-2,TGTGCCAGCAGCGCCTCTCTAGCGGGAGGGGAGACCCAGTACTTC,CASSASLAGGETQYF
.,.,TRBJ2-3,TRBV24-1,TGTGCCACCAGTGATTACGGGACAAAGAGCACAGATACGCAGTATTTT,CATSDYGTKSTDTQYF
TRBD1,.,TRBJ2-1,TRBV12-3/TRBV12-4,TGTGCCAGCAGTCGCTCCCGCGACAGGGGTAACTACAATGAGCAGTTCTTC,CASSRSRDRGNYNEQFF
.,many,TRBJ1-2,TRBV15,TGTGCCACCAGCAGAGATGAGACAGGCGCCATGGGGGGCTACACCTTC,CATSRDETGAMGGYTF
TRBD2,.,TRBJ2-3,TRBV7-4,TGTGCCAGCAGCCCCGGGGGGATCGCAGATACGCAGTATTTT,CASSPGGIADTQYF
.,few,TRBJ1-2,TRBV5-1,TGCGCCAGCAGCTTGGAACAGGGCAGAGGCTATGGCTACACCTTC,CASSLEQGRGYGYTF
TRBD1,few,TRBJ1-2,TRBV6-6,TGTGCCAGCAGATTCGACAGGGGGCTCTACGGCTACACCTTC,CASRFDRGLYGYTF
TRBD2,.,TRBJ2-7,TRBV7-9,TGTGCCGGAGCGTTGGCTAGCGGGAGGGCCTACGAGCAGTACTTC,CAGALASGRAYEQYF
TRBD1,.,TRBJ2-7,TRBV6-6,TGTGCCAGCAGTTACTCCACAGAGGGGGCGGCTACAGACTACGAGCAGTACTTC,CASSYSTEGAATDYEQYF
.,few,TRBJ2-5,TRBV29-1,TGCAGCGTTGGAAGGGGAGGAGGAGAGACCCAGTACTTC,CSVGRGGGETQYF
.,many,TRBJ2-5,TRBV29-1,TGCAGCGTTGCTTTACCGGGCCCCCAAGAGACCCAGTACTTC,CSVALPGPQETQYF
.,few,TRBJ2-3,TRBV28,TGTGCCAGCACGGAAGGGACTAGCACAGATACGCAGTATTTT,CASTEGTSTDTQYF
TRBD1,few,TRBJ2-5,TRBV5-4,TGTGCCAGCAGTTTAACCGGGACAGGGGTCCAAGAGACCCAGTACTTC,CASSLTGTGVQETQYF
.,many,TRBJ2-1,TRBV11-2,TGTGCCAGCAGAAGCATGAGAACCAATGAGCAGTTCTTC,CASRSMRTNEQFF
.,.,TRBJ1-1,TRBV7-3,TGTGCCAGCAGCGCAAGAAGAAACACTGAAGCTTTCTTT,CASSARRNTEAFF
TRBD1,.,TRBJ2-1,TRBV19,TGTGCCAGTAGTAATGGACAGGTGGCGCACAATGAGCAGTTCTTC,CASSNGQVAHNEQFF
.,few,TRBJ1-5,TRBV12-3/TRBV12-4,TGTGCCAGCAGTTTCCTCAGGGATCAGCCCCAGCATTTT,CASSFLRDQPQHF
.,few,TRBJ1-2,TRBV2,TGTGCCAGCAGTGAATCCGACTATGGCTACACCTTC,CASSESDYGYTF
.,few,TRBJ2-7,TRBV3-1,TGTGCCAGCAGCGAAACTTGGGGAGGCAGCGAGCAGTACTTC,CASSETWGGSEQYF
TRBD2,once,TRBJ2-1,TRBV20-1,TGCAGTGCTTTTAAATCGGGGGGGCCCTACAATGAGCAGTTCTTC,CSAFKSGGPYNEQFF
.,.,TRBJ2-7,TRBV18,TGTGCCAGCTCACCACCGGCGGCCGGGGACGAGCAGTGCTTC,CASSPPAAGDEQCF
TRBD1,.,TRBJ2-1,TRBV7-2,TGTGCCAGCAGACTTGAGGGCGGGACAGGGGGCAACAATGAGCAGTTCTTC,CASRLEGGTGGNNEQFF
TRBD2,.,TRBJ2-3,TRBV7-2,TGTGCCAGCAGCTTAAGGCCTAGCGGGAGCGCAGATACGCAGTATTTT,CASSLRPSGSADTQYF
.,.,TRBJ2-7,TRBV5-1,TGCGCCAGCAGCTTGGCCGTGGGAGTCGAGCAGTACTTC,CASSLAVGVEQYF
.,few,TRBJ2-7,TRBV27,TGTGCCAGCAGTTCGTACGCCTCCTCCATCACGGGCGAGCAGTACTTC,CASSSYASSITGEQYF
TRBD2,few,TRBJ2-2,TRBV30,TGTGCCTGGAGAGGGAGAGGAGCGGGGTACACAACCACCGGGGAGCTGTTTTTT,CAWRGRGAGYTTTGELFF
.,few,TRBJ2-7,TRBV6-2/TRBV6-3,TGTGCCAGCAGAAGGGACAACTACGAGCAGTACTTC,CASRRDNYEQYF
.,.,TRBJ1-4,TRBV15,TGTGCCACCAGCAGAGAACCGGTCGGGGTTGAAAAACTGTTTTTT,CATSREPVGVEKLFF
.,.,TRBJ2-7,TRBV24-1,TGTGCCACCAGTGATCCCAGGAATGGTTCCTACGAGCAGTACTTC,CATSDPRNGSYEQYF
TRBD1,few,TRBJ1-2,TRBV7-2,TGTGCCAGCAGCCGCCTGGGACAGGGCAATGGTTATGGCTACACCTTC,CASSRLGQGNGYGYTF
TRBD2,many,TRBJ2-1,TRBV4-2,TGTGCCAGCAGCCAAGATTTAGGTAGCGGGATTAGGAATGAGCAGTTCTTC,CASSQDLGSGIRNEQFF
.,few,TRBJ2-5,TRBV12-5,TGTGCTAGTGGTTTGGTACTAGGTCCTTTAGAGACCCAGTACTTC,CASGLVLGPLETQYF
.,few,TRBJ2-3,TRBV6-2/TRBV6-3,TGTGCCAGCAGTTCGTGGGGCGGAGGCACAGATACGCAGTATTTT,CASSSWGGGTDTQYF
.,many,TRBJ1-5,TRBV7-9,TGTGCCAGCAGTTCTCCGAATCAGCCCCAGCATTTT,CASSSPNQPQHF
.,few,TRBJ2-7,TRBV7-9,TGTGCCAGCAGCTTAGGAGCAGGGGAGGACTACGAGCAGTACTTC,CASSLGAGEDYEQYF